This T cell receptor beta chain stems from a study of early T cells in non-severe SARS-CoV-2 infection. The table lists this clonotype with a few counts. V lost 3 bases and J 8 bases, leaving 9 bases between the germline ends. Germline V lookup: CDR1 SGHNT, CDR2 YYREEE (reference sequence). The CDR3 is 12 residues long. TCRdb processed the 5' RACE reads anew with MiXCR; each CDR3 protein has one entry. This sample has some 25,000 distinct CDR3 sequences, with about 4.6% found just once. Sample: whole blood. This chain joins TRBV5-4 and TRBJ2-1; D call uncertain. The receptor was derived from an adult who was a healthcare worker with PCR-confirmed SARS-CoV-2 infection or an uninfected control (not recorded which). The CDR3 nucleotides are TGTGCCAGCAGCTCCGACTGGGATGAGCAGTTCTTC. This gives the protein CASSSDWDEQFF.